Listed below are T cell receptor beta chains from one sample, sequenced in a study of T cell clones after liver transplantation. TCRdb's table, derived via immunoSEQ multiplex PCR, lists solely in-frame clones and lacks some. The profile shows 70,000 to 80,000 clones, roughly nine tenths of them singletons. The starting material was CD4+ T cells from blood, obtained before liver transplant. These receptors came from a human donor who received a liver transplant. Each CDR3 is given with its conserved first and last residue. Each record gives: V gene, clone size, J gene, D gene, CDR3 DNA, CDR3 protein. D genes are given only for firm matches. Expanded clones are given a class, and other clones once, few, many or no size at all.

TRBV15	-	TRBJ2-3	-	TGTGCCACCAGCAGAGATAGGGGAACAGATACGCAGTATTTT	CATSRDRGTDTQYF
TRBV5-1	-	TRBJ1-2	-	TGCGCCAGCAGCTTGGGAGGGAGCAACGACTATGGCTACACCTTC	CASSLGGSNDYGYTF
TRBV28	-	TRBJ2-1	-	TGTGCCAGCAGTACCCAGGTGCGGAACAATGAGCAGTTCTTC	CASSTQVRNNEQFF
TRBV4-3	few	TRBJ2-1	-	TGCGCCAGCAGCCAAATACTCCGGGACTTCGACAATGAGCAGTTCTTC	CASSQILRDFDNEQFF
TRBV5-6	-	TRBJ2-3	-	TGTGCCAGCAGCTTTACAGGGCTTCCGACAGATACGCAGTATTTT	CASSFTGLPTDTQYF
TRBV11-2	once	TRBJ2-1	-	TGTGCCAGCAGCTCCCAGAATGTCATAGCGGAGCTATACAATGAGCAGTTCTTC	CASSSQNVIAELYNEQFF
TRBV7-2	-	TRBJ2-3	-	TGTGCCAGCAGCTTAGCAGACAGCACAGATACGCAGTATTTT	CASSLADSTDTQYF
TRBV19	-	TRBJ2-1	-	TGTGCCAGTACTAAGGATGCCGCGACATACAATGAGCAGTTCTTC	CASTKDAATYNEQFF
TRBV6-6	-	TRBJ1-5	-	TGTGCCAGCAGCCTGGACAATCAGCCCCAGCATTTT	CASSLDNQPQHF
TRBV27	-	TRBJ2-2	TRBD2	TGTGCCAGCAGGGGACTAGCGGGAGGAGGCACCGGGGAGCTGTTTTTT	CASRGLAGGGTGELFF
TRBV29-1	-	TRBJ2-5	-	TGCAGCGTTGAAAGGGCGGTGGGAGAGACCCAGTACTTC	CSVERAVGETQYF
TRBV7-6	-	TRBJ1-1	-	TGTGCCAGCAGCCGATCGTATGCGGGTGCCACTGAAGCTTTCTTT	CASSRSYAGATEAFF
TRBV7-3	-	TRBJ2-5	-	TGTGCCAGCAGCTTAGGCTGGGCAGGTGAAGAGACCCAGTACTTC	CASSLGWAGEETQYF
TRBV7-9	-	TRBJ2-2	-	TGTGCCAGCAGCTTCCATAGGGGACGTAACACCGGGGAGCTGTTTTTT	CASSFHRGRNTGELFF